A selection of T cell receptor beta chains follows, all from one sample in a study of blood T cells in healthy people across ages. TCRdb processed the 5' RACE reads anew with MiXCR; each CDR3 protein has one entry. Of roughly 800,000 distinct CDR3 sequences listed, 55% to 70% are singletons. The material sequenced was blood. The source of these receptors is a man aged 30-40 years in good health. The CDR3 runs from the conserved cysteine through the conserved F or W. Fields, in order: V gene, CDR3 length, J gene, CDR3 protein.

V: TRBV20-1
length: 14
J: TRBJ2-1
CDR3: CSASDLRDSETQFF

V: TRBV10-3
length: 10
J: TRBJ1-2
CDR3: CASKQVGYTF

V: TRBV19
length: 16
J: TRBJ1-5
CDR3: CASSAKPDLSHQPQHF

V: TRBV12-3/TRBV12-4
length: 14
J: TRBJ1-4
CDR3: CASRLTGSDEKLFF

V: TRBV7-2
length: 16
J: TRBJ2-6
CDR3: CASSPRAGDGANVLTF

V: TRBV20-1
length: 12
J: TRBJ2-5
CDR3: CSSRLAQETQYF

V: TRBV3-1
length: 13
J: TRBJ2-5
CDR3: CASSPFAQETQYF

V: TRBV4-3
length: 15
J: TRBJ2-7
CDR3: CASSQDLTGSYEQYF

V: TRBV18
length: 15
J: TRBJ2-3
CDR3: CASSSKGESTDTQYF

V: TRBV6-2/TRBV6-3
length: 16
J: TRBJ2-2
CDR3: CASSRLAGVNTGELFF

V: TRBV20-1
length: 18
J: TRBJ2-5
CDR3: CSARSYGGAGGPQETQYF

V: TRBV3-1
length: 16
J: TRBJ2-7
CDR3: CASSQGQGAYSYEQYF

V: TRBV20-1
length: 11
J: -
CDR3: CSAPAPYEQYF

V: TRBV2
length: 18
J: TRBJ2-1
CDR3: CASSEWGLAGESGNEQFF

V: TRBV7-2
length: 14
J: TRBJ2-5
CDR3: CASSVSGGIGSQYF

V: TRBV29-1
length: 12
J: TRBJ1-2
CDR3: CSPPAANYGYTF

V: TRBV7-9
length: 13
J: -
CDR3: CASSRGQNNIQYF

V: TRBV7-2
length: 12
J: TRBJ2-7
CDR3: CASSGIESIQYF